What follows is one T cell receptor beta chain and its context. Its cognate antigen is unknown. The second PCR ran about 7 to 12 cycles with a sample-barcoded 5' primer and J-beta primers. TCRdb re-called the 5' RACE reads with MiXCR, one entry per CDR3 protein. The sample yields about 1.6 million distinct CDR3 sequences, about 31% seen once. The sample comes from a study of blood T cells in healthy people across ages. About the study: About one barcoded beta molecule was captured per two T cells (by template switching).

Each donor had around 10 milliliters of peripheral blood drawn. Study conclusions and caveats: With unsorted PBMCs, a conclusive comparison of naive versus antigen-experienced cells was not possible. Strong correlation linked observed beta diversity and percent naive T cells.

Specimen: blood. The receptor comes from a woman in her twenties or thirties in good health.

CDR3 amino acids: CASSLAVSPGQKKNYGYTF. The CDR3 DNA sequence: TGTGCCAGCAGCTTAGCGGTATCTCCGGGACAGAAAAAAAACTATGGCTACACCTTC. The chain is built from TRBV7-6 and TRBJ1-2; 7 bases match TRBD1. CDR3 length equals 19 residues. Germline loops: CDR1 SGHVS, CDR2 FNYEAQ. V shed 0 bases, J shed 2 bases, and the junction held 15 bases outside the gene matches.